A single sample is the source of the 18 T cell receptor beta chains below, sequenced in a study of blood T cell repertoires in COVID-19. Here immunoSEQ multiplex PCR was the method, and the copy in TCRdb shows in-frame clones only, minus some. This sample has approximately 150,000 clones, with about 80% found just once. Sequences were obtained from peripheral blood. Receptors originate from a woman between 70 and 85 years old with acute or convalescent COVID-19.

The chain links TRBV5-1 to TRBJ1-3, with TRBD1 matching over 11 bases. CDR1 and CDR2 from the germline V gene are SGHRS and YFSETQ. V shed 6 bases, J shed 1 base, and the junction held 3 bases outside the gene matches. The CDR3 is 15 amino acids. CDR3 in DNA: TGCGCCAGCAACGGACAGGGGGCGTCTGGAAACACCATATATTTT. It translates to CASNGQGASGNTIYF.

The chain uses TRBV4-2 and TRBJ2-1; 8 positions agree with TRBD2. The germline gives CDR1 LGHNA, CDR2 YNFKEQ. The CDR3 is made up of 14 amino acids. J was trimmed by 8 bases and V by 8 bases; bases with no gene match: 11. CDR3 loop: CASRRESGSYEQFF. CDR3 in DNA: TGTGCCAGCCGCCGTGAGAGCGGGAGCTATGAGCAGTTCTTC.

The rearrangement links TRBV28 to TRBJ1-1, with 12 bases fitting TRBD1. Trimming cost V 3 bases and J 6 bases; bases outside gene matches: 8. The CDR3 runs to 16 residues. Germline V CDR1 and CDR2: MDHEN, SYDVKM. CDR3 bases: TGTGCCAGCAGTTTCCGGGACAGGGGGCTCGGGCCTGAAGCTTTCTTT. Translated: CASSFRDRGLGPEAFF.

The V gene is TRBV7-2, the J gene TRBJ2-3; 11 bases fit TRBD2. Germline V gene lookup returns CDR1 SGHTA and CDR2 FQGNSA. After removal of 4 bases from V and 4 bases from J, the junction contained 7 bases not matched to a gene. The CDR3 totals 16 residues. The CDR3 nucleotides read TGTGCCAGCAGCTCCCGGACTAGCGGGTGGGCAGATACGCAGTATTTT. Amino acids: CASSSRTSGWADTQYF. Full variable domain (rest looked up from reference TRBV7-2 and TRBJ2-3): GAGVSQSPSNKVTEKGKDVELRCDPISGHTALYWYRQSLGQGLEFLIYFQGNSAPDKSGLPSDRFSAERTGGSVSTLTIQRTQQEDSAVYLCASSSRTSGWADTQYFGPGTRLTVL.

The chain uses TRBV19 and TRBJ1-1, with D maybe TRBD1 (6 bases). V gave up 3 bases and J gave up 2 bases, with 10 bases separating them. Germline CDR1 reads LNHDA; CDR2 reads SQIVND (reference sequence). CDR3 size: 14 residues. The CDR3 sequence: CASSIGTLNTEAFF. CDR3 nucleotide sequence: TGTGCCAGTAGTATTGGGACACTTAACACTGAAGCTTTCTTT.

This sequence joins TRBV28 and TRBJ2-7; D might be TRBD1 (7 bases). The CDR3 length is 15 residues. Trimming cost V 6 bases and J 0 bases, with 15 bases left between them. CDR1 and CDR2 from the germline V gene are MDHEN and SYDVKM. This CDR3 reads CASSIRQGGSYEQYF. The DNA for the CDR3 is TGTGCCAGCAGCATCCGACAGGGAGGCTCCTACGAGCAGTACTTC.

This sequence joins TRBV19 and TRBJ1-2; 10 bases are shared with TRBD1. CDR1 is LNHDA, CDR2 SQIVND, per germline (reference sequence). The CDR3 runs 14 residues. Losses at the gene ends were 6 bases for V and 6 bases for J; bases not matched to a gene: 7. The chain's CDR3 is CASSRGQGNDGYTF. The CDR3 region has the DNA TGTGCCAGTAGCCGGGGACAGGGGAACGATGGCTACACCTTC.

This clone was observed once. V gene TRBV7-2 combines with J gene TRBJ2-2, with TRBD1 identical over 9 bases. With V trimmed by 3 bases and J by 6 bases, 2 bases remained unmatched. This CDR3 has 14 amino acids. CDR1 is SGHTA, CDR2 FQGNSA, per germline. The DNA for the CDR3 is TGTGCCAGCAGCTTTACAGGGGGCTCCGGGGAGCTGTTTTTT. Its translation: CASSFTGGSGELFF.

The chain uses TRBV6-5 and TRBJ1-2; 7 nucleotides agree with TRBD1. The CDR3 has 15 amino acids. The V gene end was trimmed by 6 bases and the J gene end by 8 bases; junction bases not matched to a gene: 15. In germline, CDR1 is MNHEY, CDR2 SVGAGI. CDR3 coding DNA: TGTGCCAGCAGCCACGCCGGGACAGCCTTTCCCGGCTACACCTTC. Translated, it gives CASSHAGTAFPGYTF.

This clone was seen more than once but under ten times. V usage is TRBV2 and J usage is TRBJ1-1; D not resolved. Trimming cost V 6 bases and J 6 bases, with 23 bases left between them. Germline V gene sequence: CDR1 SNHLY, CDR2 FYNNEI. The length of the CDR3 is 16 residues. The DNA of the CDR3 is TGTGCCAGCAGGGAATGGGCCCTTCAGCCGGAGGCTGAAGCTTTCTTT. The encoded protein is CASREWALQPEAEAFF.

The chain employs TRBV3-1 (or the pseudogene TRBV3-2) and TRBJ1-1; no reliable D call. Germline V lookup: CDR1 LGHDT, CDR2 YNNKEL (reference sequence). The CDR3 runs 12 residues. Trimming pared 6 bases from V and 4 bases from J, leaving 9 bases between. The CDR3: CASSSRATEAFF. The CDR3 nucleotides are TGTGCCAGCAGTTCGAGGGCCACTGAAGCTTTCTTT.

V usage is TRBV7-9 and J usage is TRBJ1-5; 8 nucleotides match TRBD1. With V trimmed by 4 bases and J by 4 bases, 3 bases remained unmatched. Germline V CDR1 and CDR2: SEHNR, FQNEAQ (reference sequence). This CDR3 has 14 amino acids. In DNA form, the CDR3 reads TGTGCCAGCAGCTGGGGGGACAGGAATCAGCCCCAGCATTTT. Protein: CASSWGDRNQPQHF.

The table lists this clone with a count of one. This chain joins TRBV6-5 and TRBJ1-2; 8 bases agree with TRBD1. V lost 4 bases to trimming and J lost 8 bases; unmatched junction nucleotides: 6. This CDR3 has 13 amino acids. Germline assignment: CDR1 MNHEY and CDR2 SVGAGI. This chain's CDR3 is CASSLDRGRGYTF. The CDR3 DNA follows: TGTGCCAGCAGTTTAGACAGGGGAAGAGGCTACACCTTC.

To note about this clone: Its ends do not fully match the called genes, so a read error is possible. The rearrangement links TRBV12-5 to TRBJ2-6; D is uncertain. CDR1 LGHNT and CDR2 FRNRAP come from the germline V gene. The CDR3 length is 9 residues. The CDR3 loop reads CASGLVRCF. DNA of the CDR3: TGTGCTAGTGGTTTGGTACGGTGCTTT.

This chain uses TRBV5-1 with TRBJ2-2, with D hard to call. CDR1 is SGHRS and CDR2 is YFSETQ in the germline V gene. CDR3 length equals 13 residues. Trimming left V 1 base short and J 7 bases short, with 8 bases between. The CDR3 DNA follows: TGCGCCAGCAGCTTGTTCGCGGACGGGGAGCTGTTTTTT. It codes for CASSLFADGELFF.

This clone was recorded once. The genes are TRBV29-1 and TRBJ1-2; TRBD1 might be the D (6 bases). CDR3 length: 14 amino acids. V was pared by 6 bases and J by 1 base, with 15 bases between. Germline V gives CDR1 SQVTM, CDR2 ANQGSEA. CDR3 DNA sequence: TGCAGCGTCACTTTGGGGGCAATTAACTATGGCTACACCTTC. Residues: CSVTLGAINYGYTF.

The V gene is TRBV2, the J gene TRBJ1-5, with TRBD1 matching over 12 bases. The CDR3 covers 15 residues. Germline V gene lookup returns CDR1 SNHLY and CDR2 FYNNEI. Unmatched junction bases numbered 7, after V lost 4 bases and J lost 9 bases. The CDR3, as DNA: TGTGCCAGCAGTGCGGGACAGGGGGCGAGAGGGCCCCAGCATTTT. This encodes CASSAGQGARGPQHF.

This sequence joins TRBV30 and TRBJ1-2; 7 positions match TRBD1. This CDR3 spans 13 amino acids. Germline V lookup: CDR1 GTSNPN, CDR2 SVGIG (reference sequence). V was clipped by 7 bases and J by 0 bases; unmatched bases: 5. The CDR3 DNA follows: TGTGCCTCCCGGGACAGAACTAACTATGGCTACACCTTC. This translates into CASRDRTNYGYTF. Combining the CDR3 with reference TRBV30 and TRBJ1-2 gives the whole variable domain SQTIHQWPATLVQPVGSPLSLECTVEGTSNPNLYWYRQAAGRGLQLLFYSVGIGQISSEVPQNLSASRPQDRQFILSSKKLLLSDSGFYLCASRDRTNYGYTFGSGTRLTVV.